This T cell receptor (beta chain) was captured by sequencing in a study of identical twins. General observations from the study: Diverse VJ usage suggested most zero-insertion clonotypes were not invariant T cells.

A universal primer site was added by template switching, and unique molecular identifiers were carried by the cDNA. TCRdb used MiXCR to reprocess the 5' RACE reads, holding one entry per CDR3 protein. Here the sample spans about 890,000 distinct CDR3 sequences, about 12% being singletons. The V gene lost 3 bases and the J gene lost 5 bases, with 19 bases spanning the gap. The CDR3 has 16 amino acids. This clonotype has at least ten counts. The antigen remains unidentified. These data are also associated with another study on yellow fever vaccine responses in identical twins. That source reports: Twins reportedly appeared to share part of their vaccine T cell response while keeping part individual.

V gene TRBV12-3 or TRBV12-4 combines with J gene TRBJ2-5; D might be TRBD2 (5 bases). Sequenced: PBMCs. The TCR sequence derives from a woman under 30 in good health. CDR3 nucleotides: TGTGCCAGCAGTTTTACGGGGTTGCGTTATTCGGAGACCCAGTACTTC. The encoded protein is CASSFTGLRYSETQYF.